A single sample gave rise to the 22 T cell receptor beta chains below, sequenced in a study of blood T cell repertoires in COVID-19 (dated by TCRdb to 2020 to 2021). Library preparation was by the immunoSEQ multiplex PCR assay. The clones in this table, taken by TCRdb from immuneACCESS, are in-frame only. Not every clone is retained; where verified, under half of the shortfall comes from an unresolved V gene, and the cause of the rest is unknown. The sample table lists around 450,000 clones, around 90% of them with a count of one. The top ten clones comprise approximately 0.65% of the sample. The sample comprised PBMCs or T cells enriched from blood (not recorded which). These receptors all come from a man aged 18 to 29 who had recovered from COVID-19.

The V gene is TRBV7-2, the J gene TRBJ2-5; 7 positions match TRBD2. Germline V gene sequence: CDR1 SGHTA, CDR2 FQGNSA. CDR3 size: 15 residues. J was trimmed by 1 base and V by 2 bases; bases with no gene match: 4. CDR3 residues: CASSLSGGGQETQYF. The CDR3, as DNA: TGTGCCAGCAGCTTATCCGGCGGGGGCCAAGAGACCCAGTACTTC. Using reference TRBV7-2 and TRBJ2-5 for the parts outside the CDR3, the full variable domain is GAGVSQSPSNKVTEKGKDVELRCDPISGHTALYWYRQSLGQGLEFLIYFQGNSAPDKSGLPSDRFSAERTGGSVSTLTIQRTQQEDSAVYLCASSLSGGGQETQYFGPGTRLLVL.

The chain carries TRBV2 and TRBJ1-3; TRBD1 aligns across 11 bases. Germline CDR1 and CDR2: SNHLY and FYNNEI. V was pared by 6 bases and J by 1 base, with 5 bases of the junction left unmatched. This CDR3 is 16 amino acids long. CDR3 loop: CASRGQGAGSGNTIYF. CDR3 DNA: TGTGCCAGCAGAGGACAGGGGGCCGGGTCTGGAAACACCATATATTTT.

This clone was counted a few times. The rearrangement joins TRBV21-1 to TRBJ1-1; the tabulated D call, TRBD1, remains unverified against the DNA. TRBV21-1 is described as a pseudogene. CDR3 length equals 17 residues. CDR3 loop: CASSKGSSLDRSLEAFF. CDR3 DNA sequence: TGTGCCAGCAGCAAAGGCTCCTCTTTGGACAGGAGCCTTGAAGCTTTCTTT.

This chain links TRBV18 with TRBJ1-6, with a weak D call TRBD1 (6 bases). V lost 0 bases to trimming and J lost 11 bases, with 8 bases between them. Germline V CDR1 and CDR2: KGHSH, LQKENI. The CDR3 sequence is 13 residues long. Here the CDR3 reads CASSPPGGPPLHF. In nucleotides, the CDR3 is TGTGCCAGCTCACCACCAGGGGGTCCACCCCTCCACTTT.

In its sample, this clone was seen a few times. The chain has TRBV6-1 and TRBJ2-2; TRBD1 is a possible D gene (5 bases). Trimming cost V 1 base and J 4 bases, with 16 bases left between them. The CDR3 sequence is 17 residues long. Germline V gene lookup returns CDR1 MNHNS and CDR2 SASEGT. CDR3 sequence reads: CASSEGLDLRGTGELFF. CDR3 DNA: TGTGCCAGCAGTGAAGGATTGGACCTAAGGGGCACCGGGGAGCTGTTTTTT.

The chain combines TRBV7-9 with TRBJ2-2, with 7 bases fitting TRBD1. This CDR3 has 14 amino acids. Germline CDR1 is SEHNR and CDR2 is FQNEAQ (reference sequence). The junction had 4 bases not matched to a gene; V was cut back by 5 bases and J by 4 bases. CDR3 nucleotide sequence: TGTGCCAGCAGCGTGGGACAGAGCACCGGGGAGCTGTTTTTT. It yields the protein CASSVGQSTGELFF.

V gene TRBV6-4 combines with J gene TRBJ1-1; no clear D gene. The CDR3 totals 14 residues. Trimming left V 6 bases short and J 3 bases short, with 14 bases between. Germline lookup yields CDR1 MRHNA and CDR2 SNTAGT. The CDR3 DNA reads as TGTGCCAGCAGAGGACTCTTACGGGACACTGAAGCTTTCTTT. Its translation is CASRGLLRDTEAFF.

The chain has TRBV10-3 and TRBJ1-2; 9 nucleotides agree with TRBD1. The CDR3 consists of 14 residues. J lost 8 bases, V lost 2 bases, and 6 bases had no gene match. Germline CDR1 and CDR2: ENHRY and SYGVKD. This chain's CDR3 is CAISETGGYQGYTF. The CDR3 DNA reads TGTGCCATCAGTGAGACAGGGGGCTATCAAGGCTACACCTTC.

This chain connects TRBV9 to TRBJ1-3, with D tentatively TRBD1 (5 bases). The germline CDR1 and CDR2 sequences are SGDLS and YYNGEE. This CDR3 is 14 amino acids long. Between the trimmed V and J ends, which lost 3 bases and 0 bases, there was a span of 7 bases. The CDR3 protein is CASSAGDSGNTIYF. The CDR3 nucleotides read TGTGCCAGCAGCGCGGGGGACTCTGGAAACACCATATATTTT.

The chain uses TRBV6-6 and TRBJ1-5, with D perhaps matching TRBD1 (5 bases). CDR1 and CDR2 from the germline V gene are MNHNY and SVGAGI (reference sequence). The CDR3 extends over 14 amino acids. With 6 bases removed from V and 3 bases from J, the gap between germline ends came to 12 bases. The CDR3, as DNA: TGTGCCAGCAGACTTGACAGCTTCAATCAGCCCCAGCATTTT. Its translation is CASRLDSFNQPQHF.

The rearrangement links TRBV28 to TRBJ1-5; the match to TRBD1 covers 9 bases. This CDR3 is 15 amino acids long. The germline V gene has CDR1 MDHEN and CDR2 SYDVKM. The V and J ends lost 6 bases and 5 bases, in that order; junction bases with no gene match: 8. The CDR3 nucleotides are TGTGCCAGCAGCGAGGACAGGGGTGGAGATCAGCCCCAGCATTTT. Protein product: CASSEDRGGDQPQHF.

The chain is built from TRBV25-1 and TRBJ1-2, with D possibly TRBD1 on 6 matching bases. The CDR3 is made up of 15 amino acids. CDR1 is MGHDK, CDR2 SYGVNS, per germline. The V end was cut by 0 bases, the J end by 2 bases, with 10 bases between. The CDR3 spells CASSEYRTENYGYTF. Here the CDR3 DNA reads TGTGCCAGCAGTGAATACAGGACAGAAAACTATGGCTACACCTTC.

The rearrangement joins TRBV24-1 to TRBJ1-2, with 8 bases fitting TRBD1. The germline CDR1 and CDR2 sequences are KGHDR and SFDVKD. V trimming: 7 bases; J trimming: 6 bases; junction bases outside the gene matches: 9. The CDR3 length is 14 residues. CDR3 sequence (DNA): TGTGCCACCAGAATGACAGGGGAGGTCGATGGCTACACCTTC. Protein sequence: CATRMTGEVDGYTF.

This chain joins TRBV19 and TRBJ1-1; 7 positions match TRBD1. Germline V gives CDR1 LNHDA, CDR2 SQIVND (reference sequence). The J segment lost 2 bases and the V segment lost 4 bases, leaving 4 bases of the junction unmatched. There are 14 residues in the CDR3. CDR3 amino acids: CASSRGQQNTEAFF. The CDR3 DNA reads as TGTGCCAGTAGTAGGGGACAGCAAAACACTGAAGCTTTCTTT. Supplemented by reference TRBV19 and TRBJ1-1, the full variable domain reads DGGITQSPKYLFRKEGQNVTLSCEQNLNHDAMYWYRQDPGQGLRLIYYSQIVNDFQKGDIAEGYSVSREKKESFPLTVTSAQKNPTAFYLCASSRGQQNTEAFFGQGTRLTVV.

This clone was detected once. The chain combines TRBV5-8 with TRBJ1-1; the D gene is possibly TRBD1 (5 bases). Germline V gives CDR1 SGHTS, CDR2 YDEGEE. This CDR3 is built from 16 residues. V was trimmed by 4 bases and J by 0 bases, leaving 16 bases between them. The CDR3 sequence is CASSEGWDLLNTEAFF. CDR3 DNA sequence: TGTGCCAGCAGCGAAGGATGGGACTTACTGAACACTGAAGCTTTCTTT.

The genes are TRBV30 and TRBJ2-4; D unclear. This CDR3 has 12 residues. Trimming stripped 0 bases from V and 5 bases from J, with 5 bases between. Germline V gene data show CDR1 as GTSNPN and CDR2 as SVGIG (reference sequence). The CDR3 is CAWSVLQNIQYF. Written as DNA, the CDR3 is TGTGCCTGGAGTGTCCTTCAAAACATTCAGTACTTC.

The genes are TRBV28 and TRBJ1-1; D unresolved. This CDR3 has 11 amino acids. Germline V gene data show CDR1 as MDHEN and CDR2 as SYDVKM. The V end was cut by 7 bases, the J end by 1 base, with 4 bases between. CDR3 nucleotides: TGTGCCAGCATTCAGAACACTGAAGCTTTCTTT. Translation: CASIQNTEAFF. Variable domain in full (rest from reference TRBV28 and TRBJ1-1): DVKVTQSSRYLVKRTGEKVFLECVQDMDHENMFWYRQDPGLGLRLIYFSYDVKMKEKGDIPEGYSVSREKKERFSLILESASTNQTSMYLCASIQNTEAFFGQGTRLTVV.

The chain couples TRBV19 to TRBJ2-6; 7 bases are shared with TRBD1. In germline, CDR1 is LNHDA, CDR2 SQIVND (reference sequence). There are 18 residues in the CDR3. Trimming at V came to 3 bases and at J to 0 bases, leaving 8 bases not matched to a gene. The DNA for the CDR3 is TGTGCCAGTAGTATTCCACAGAGACAGGGCTCTGGGGCCAACGTCCTGACTTTC. Amino acid sequence: CASSIPQRQGSGANVLTF.

V gene TRBV2 combines with J gene TRBJ2-3; the match to TRBD1 covers 10 bases. Germline CDR1 and CDR2: SNHLY and FYNNEI. The ends lost 3 bases at V and 5 bases at J; junction bases unmatched: 2. This CDR3 has 14 residues. The CDR3 region has the DNA TGTGCCAGCAGTGACGGGACAGGGGAAGATACGCAGTATTTT. It codes for CASSDGTGEDTQYF.

This rearrangement joins TRBV5-4 to TRBJ2-3; no definite D call. Germline V gene data show CDR1 as SGHNT and CDR2 as YYREEE (reference sequence). V dropped 2 bases and J dropped 0 bases, with 10 bases sitting between them. The CDR3 is 15 amino acids. CDR3 bases: TGTGCCAGCAGCTTATCTTCCCTGAGCACAGATACGCAGTATTTT. Translating gives CASSLSSLSTDTQYF.

The rearrangement joins TRBV27 to TRBJ1-3; D is possibly TRBD1 (6 bases). The CDR3 is 15 residues long. Germline lookup yields CDR1 MNHEY and CDR2 SMNVEV (reference sequence). Trimming pared 6 bases from V and 3 bases from J, leaving 15 bases between. The CDR3 is CASSPLGGDGNTIYF. DNA of the CDR3: TGTGCCAGCAGCCCACTAGGGGGGGATGGAAACACCATATATTTT.

V gene TRBV19 combines with J gene TRBJ1-5; the match to TRBD1 covers 8 bases. Germline trimming cut 5 bases from V and 3 bases from J; bases unmatched to any gene: 9. The CDR3 is 16 residues long. Germline loops: CDR1 LNHDA, CDR2 SQIVND (reference sequence). CDR3 bases: TGTGCCAGTAGTTTAACAGGGGGTCACTCCAATCAGCCCCAGCATTTT. Protein product: CASSLTGGHSNQPQHF.